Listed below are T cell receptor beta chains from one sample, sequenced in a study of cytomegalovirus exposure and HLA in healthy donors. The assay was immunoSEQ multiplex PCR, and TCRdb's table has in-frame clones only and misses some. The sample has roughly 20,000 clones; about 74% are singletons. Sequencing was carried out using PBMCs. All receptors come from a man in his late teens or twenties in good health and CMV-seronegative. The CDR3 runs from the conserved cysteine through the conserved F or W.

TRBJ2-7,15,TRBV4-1,CASSQDELPFYEQYF
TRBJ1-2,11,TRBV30,CASDRNYGYTF
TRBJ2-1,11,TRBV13,CASSFGYEQFF
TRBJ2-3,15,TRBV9,CASSGPGTGTDTQYF
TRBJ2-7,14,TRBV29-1,CSVGSPGVRYEQYF
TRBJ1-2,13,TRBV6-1,CASRGQLNYGYTF
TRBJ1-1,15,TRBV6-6,CASSTGQGPNTEAFF
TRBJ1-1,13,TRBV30,CAWSVLVNTEAFF
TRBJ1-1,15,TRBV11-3,CASSQDGDRNTEAFF
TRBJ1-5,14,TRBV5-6,CASSLGQPNQPQHF
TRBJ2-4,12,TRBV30,CAWSQTKNIQYF
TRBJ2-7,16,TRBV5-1,CASSVGHRDNVLEQYF
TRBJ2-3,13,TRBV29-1,CSASGLYTDTQYF
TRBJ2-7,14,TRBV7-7,CASSLASGAYEQYF
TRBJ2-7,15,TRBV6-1,CASSEVGGQYYEQYF
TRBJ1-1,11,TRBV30,CACRPGTEAFF
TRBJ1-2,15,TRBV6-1,CASSEGPGDNYGYTF
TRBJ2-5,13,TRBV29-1,CSVESGRGETQYF
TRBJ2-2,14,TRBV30,CAWSAGQITGELFF
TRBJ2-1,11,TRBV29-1,CSVGSDWEQFF
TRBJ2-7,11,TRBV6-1,CASGETYEQYF
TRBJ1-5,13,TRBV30,CAWSDRGNQPQHF
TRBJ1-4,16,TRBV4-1,CASSQGERPINEKLFF
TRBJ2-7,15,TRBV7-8,CASSLDPTSTYEQYF
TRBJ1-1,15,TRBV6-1,CARENRGRMNTEAFF
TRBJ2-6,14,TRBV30,CAWESGEGANVLTF
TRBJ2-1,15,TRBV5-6,CASSLVEHSYNEQFF
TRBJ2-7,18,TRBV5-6,CASSPPGLAGGSFGEQYF
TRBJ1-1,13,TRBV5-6,CASSLQGFTEAFF
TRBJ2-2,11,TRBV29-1,CSVGSTGELFF
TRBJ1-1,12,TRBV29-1,CSAISPGTEAFF
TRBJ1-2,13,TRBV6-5,CATTTRAGFGYTF
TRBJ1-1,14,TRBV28,CASLRRTGRTEAFF
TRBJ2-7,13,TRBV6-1,CASRGGGSYEQYF
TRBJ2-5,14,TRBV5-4,CASSRPGNQETQYF
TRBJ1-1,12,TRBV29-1,CSAEDDMRRAFF
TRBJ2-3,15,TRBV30,CAWSGLAGGTDTQYF
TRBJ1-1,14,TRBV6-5,CASRRQGRGTEAFF
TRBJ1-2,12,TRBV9,CASSVSDYGYTF
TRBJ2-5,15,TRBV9,CASSLSDRGWETQYF
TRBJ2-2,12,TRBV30,CAWRGQAGELFF